The rows below give T cell receptor beta chains drawn from one sample of a study of T cells after yellow fever vaccination. Each CDR3 protein is one row after TCRdb ran MiXCR on the 5' RACE reads. The data show around 500,000 distinct CDR3 sequences, with 20% to 25% seen just once and about 16% held by the top ten. The sample consisted of PBMCs, taken around 3 weeks after the first yellow fever vaccination. The receptors derive from a man younger than 35 who received the YFV17D yellow fever vaccine. Each CDR3 is given with its conserved first and last residue. Some rows have no size entry. The others give once, few or many, or a class for an expanded clone.

J: TRBJ2-1
size: NA
V: TRBV6-4
CDR3: CASSISSSGEQFF

J: TRBJ1-1
size: few
V: TRBV4-1
CDR3: CASSQRDRGNTEAFF

J: TRBJ2-6
size: NA
V: TRBV6-2/TRBV6-3
CDR3: CASTHLGSGANVLTF

J: TRBJ1-2
size: NA
V: TRBV12-3/TRBV12-4
CDR3: CASSLGGAGGTYGYTF

J: TRBJ2-3
size: NA
V: TRBV7-2
CDR3: CASSPKAGDSTDTQYF

J: TRBJ1-5
size: once
V: TRBV10-3
CDR3: CAISESGGDSNQPQHF

J: TRBJ1-5
size: few
V: TRBV6-2/TRBV6-3
CDR3: CASSYRVGEDSSNQPQHF

J: TRBJ1-6
size: few
V: TRBV7-6
CDR3: CASSSRRQGTNSPLHF

J: TRBJ2-5
size: NA
V: TRBV10-3
CDR3: CAISRLAGGPEETQYF

J: TRBJ2-3
size: few
V: TRBV5-4
CDR3: CAEGVGGYTDTQYF

J: TRBJ1-3
size: once
V: TRBV12-3/TRBV12-4
CDR3: CASSEDRYSGNTIYF

J: TRBJ1-1
size: NA
V: TRBV29-1
CDR3: CSVELSEDPNTEAFF

J: TRBJ2-1
size: NA
V: TRBV4-3
CDR3: CASSQDRLAGGYYNEQFF

J: TRBJ2-3
size: once
V: TRBV7-3
CDR3: CASSGLSGGHSTDTQYF

J: TRBJ2-2
size: NA
V: TRBV29-1
CDR3: CSGRSAGELFF

J: TRBJ2-5
size: NA
V: TRBV24-1
CDR3: CATSDETSGGETQYF

J: TRBJ2-3
size: NA
V: TRBV6-5
CDR3: CASSSGQGRDTQYF

J: TRBJ1-1
size: NA
V: TRBV2
CDR3: CASRGTGGSPAFF

J: TRBJ1-4
size: NA
V: TRBV12-3/TRBV12-4
CDR3: CASSGEAGSIEKLFF

J: TRBJ2-5
size: few
V: TRBV5-5
CDR3: CASSPLALTGGKTQYF

J: TRBJ2-5
size: few
V: TRBV5-1
CDR3: CASSPQGLEETQYF

J: TRBJ1-1
size: NA
V: TRBV7-2
CDR3: CASSSDRMNTEAFF

J: TRBJ2-2
size: NA
V: TRBV20-1
CDR3: CSARGDYTGDPPSGTGELFF

J: TRBJ1-3
size: NA
V: TRBV6-1
CDR3: CASRSIPGNTIYF

J: TRBJ1-1
size: few
V: TRBV7-2
CDR3: CASSLGRAEAFF

J: TRBJ2-7
size: NA
V: TRBV7-3
CDR3: CASSLTRTYPYEQYF

J: TRBJ2-2
size: few
V: TRBV7-9
CDR3: CASSPRTVKNTGELFF

J: TRBJ2-7
size: NA
V: TRBV4-1
CDR3: CASSLFDSISYEQYF